This entry features one TCR beta chain sequence. Its target is not known. The sample originates from a study of T-cell reconstitution after alpha-beta-depleted transplantation in children. A library of TCRbeta sequences, prepared with unique molecular identifiers, was generated. TCRdb re-called the PCR reads through MiXCR, storing one row per CDR3 protein. The sample consists of 44,000 or so distinct CDR3 sequences, approximately 8.7% of them appearing once. Study results and limitations: Approximately two months post-transplant, alpha-beta T cells reportedly originated from several hundred expanded graft clones.

The specimen was PBMCs, mostly from graft donor cells, collected 60 days after TCRalphabeta/CD19-depleted stem cell transplant. The TCR originated in a male patient under 10 years old who had a stem cell transplant for chronic granulomatous disease, so the T cells may come from the graft donor.

Here the CDR3 reads CATSRVAGSPNYGYTF. The CDR3 nucleotides are TGTGCCACCAGCAGAGTTGCGGGCAGCCCTAACTATGGCTACACCTTC. J is TRBJ1-2 and V is TRBV15, with D unresolved. In germline, CDR1 is LNHNV, CDR2 YYDKDF (reference sequence). The CDR3 sequence is 16 residues long. Trimming took 1 base from V and 0 from J, leaving 12 bases between them.